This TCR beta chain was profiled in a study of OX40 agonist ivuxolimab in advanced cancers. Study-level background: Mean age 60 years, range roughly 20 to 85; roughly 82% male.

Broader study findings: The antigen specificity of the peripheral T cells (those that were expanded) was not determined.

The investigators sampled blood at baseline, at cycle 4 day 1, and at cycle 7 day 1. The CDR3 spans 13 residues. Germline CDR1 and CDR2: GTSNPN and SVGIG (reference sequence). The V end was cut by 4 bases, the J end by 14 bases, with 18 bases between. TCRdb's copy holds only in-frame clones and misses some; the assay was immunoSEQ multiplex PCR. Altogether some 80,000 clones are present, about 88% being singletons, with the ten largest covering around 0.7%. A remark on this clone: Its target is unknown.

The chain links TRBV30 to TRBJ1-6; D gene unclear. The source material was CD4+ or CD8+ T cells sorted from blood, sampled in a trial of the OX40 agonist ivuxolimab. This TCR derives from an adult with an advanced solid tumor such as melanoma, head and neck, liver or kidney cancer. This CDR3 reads CAWTKNSLLTLHF. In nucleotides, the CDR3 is TGTGCCTGGACCAAAAACAGCCTACTAACCCTCCACTTT.